A single sample is the source of the 29 T cell receptor beta chains below, sequenced in a study of blood T cell repertoires in COVID-19 (TCRdb year 2020). The library was obtained by the immunoSEQ multiplex PCR assay. TCRdb took this table from immuneACCESS and kept in-frame rearrangements with V and J called. Such tables lack part of the clones; where checked against another copy, unresolved V genes explain under half of the gap, and the rest is unexplained. The sample table holds 390,000 or so clones, of which roughly 89% were seen once. The top ten clonotypes cover 1.4% to 1.5% of the sample. Sequenced: peripheral blood. Source of these receptors: a woman aged 25 to 39 with active or convalescent COVID-19.

The chain carries TRBV4-1 and TRBJ1-1; D is ambiguous. This CDR3 spans 15 amino acids. Deletions cut 3 bases from V and 0 bases from J, with 11 bases between. Germline-derived CDR1 and CDR2 are MGHRA and YSYEKL. The CDR3 sequence: CASSQVQVVNTEAFF. CDR3 DNA: TGCGCCAGCAGCCAGGTGCAGGTTGTGAACACTGAAGCTTTCTTT.

J is TRBJ2-1 and V is TRBV10-3; D may be TRBD2 (6 bases). CDR1 ENHRY and CDR2 SYGVKD come from the germline V gene. The ends were cut back, 3 bases at V and 6 bases at J, with 15 bases in the middle. The CDR3 loop spans 15 amino acids. The DNA for the CDR3 is TGTGCCATCAGTGATTTGGGGAGGACGGCCAATGAGCAGTTCTTC. Translation gives CAISDLGRTANEQFF.

V and J are TRBV6-5 and TRBJ1-1; no reliable D call. This CDR3 region has 14 residues. Germline CDR1 and CDR2: MNHEY and SVGAGI. Trimming left V 6 bases short and J 1 base short, with 12 bases between. The CDR3 loop reads CASSVIQTNTEAFF. The CDR3 bases are TGTGCCAGCAGCGTCATACAGACGAACACTGAAGCTTTCTTT.

The genes are TRBV12-3 or TRBV12-4 and TRBJ2-1, with a weak D call TRBD1 (5 bases). The CDR3 sequence is 13 residues long. Trimming took 0 bases from V and 10 from J, leaving 10 bases between them. The CDR3 protein is CASSLAHRREQFF. The DNA for the CDR3 is TGTGCCAGCAGTTTAGCGCACAGGCGGGAGCAGTTCTTC.

The rearrangement uses TRBV27 and TRBJ2-2; TRBD1 matches 7 bases. This CDR3 contains 16 residues. J was trimmed by 5 bases and V by 6 bases; bases with no gene match: 12. The V gene's germline CDR1 is MNHEY and CDR2 SMNVEV (reference sequence). The CDR3: CASSFLRDSGTGELFF. The CDR3 DNA sequence: TGTGCCAGCAGCTTCCTCCGGGACAGTGGGACCGGGGAGCTGTTTTTT.

The chain couples TRBV6-5 to TRBJ2-7, with 7 nucleotides matching TRBD2. CDR3 length: 14 residues. The trim removed 6 bases at V and 2 bases at J, leaving 7 bases unmatched. Germline V gives CDR1 MNHEY, CDR2 SVGAGI. The CDR3 is CASSSLAPTYEQYF. The CDR3 nucleotides are TGTGCCAGCAGCTCACTAGCGCCCACCTACGAGCAGTACTTC.

The CDR3 DNA sequence: TGCGCCAGCAGCCCAACCGGGACAGGGGGCAAAAGCACAGATACGCAGTATTTT. This sequence encodes CASSPTGTGGKSTDTQYF. This sequence joins TRBV4-1 and TRBJ2-3, with TRBD1 identical over 12 bases. The CDR3 loop spans 18 amino acids. From germline, CDR1 is MGHRA and CDR2 YSYEKL. After removal of 4 bases from V and 0 bases from J, the junction contained 8 bases not matched to a gene.

The chain carries TRBV2 and TRBJ1-3; 9 bases match TRBD1. This CDR3 spans 16 amino acids. Trimming took 6 bases from V and 1 from J; bases not matched to a gene: 7. Germline V CDR1 and CDR2: SNHLY, FYNNEI. The CDR3 sequence: CASRDGTGLSGNTIYF. CDR3 bases: TGTGCCAGCAGAGACGGGACAGGGTTGTCTGGAAACACCATATATTTT.

The V gene is TRBV2, the J gene TRBJ2-7; D is ambiguous. The V end was cut by 3 bases, the J end by 6 bases, with 12 bases between. The CDR3 sequence is 13 residues long. The germline gives CDR1 SNHLY, CDR2 FYNNEI. The CDR3 DNA reads as TGTGCCAGCAGTGACGTTCTAGGCGGCGAGCAGTACTTC. This gives the protein CASSDVLGGEQYF.

The V gene is TRBV19, the J gene TRBJ1-5; D is undetermined. Trimming pared 6 bases from V and 4 bases from J, leaving 16 bases between. The CDR3 has 15 residues. CDR1 is LNHDA, CDR2 SQIVND, per germline (reference sequence). The CDR3 spells CASSPGPGRNQPQHF. For the CDR3, the DNA is TGTGCCAGTAGCCCGGGTCCGGGAAGGAATCAGCCCCAGCATTTT.

The V call is TRBV10-1, the J call TRBJ2-1, with 7 bases lining up with TRBD2. CDR1 is WNHNN, CDR2 SYGVQD, per germline (reference sequence). This CDR3 region has 16 residues. The V segment lost 6 bases and the J segment 6 bases; nucleotides outside the gene matches: 14. CDR3 sequence: CASSDRSGIRLNEQFF. The CDR3 region has the DNA TGCGCCAGCAGCGACCGAAGCGGGATAAGGCTCAATGAGCAGTTCTTC.

The chain carries TRBV14 and TRBJ2-5, with 9 bases matching TRBD1. CDR3 length equals 15 residues. The V gene end was trimmed by 4 bases and the J gene end by 4 bases; junction bases not matched to a gene: 7. Germline loops: CDR1 SGHDN, CDR2 FVKESK. The CDR3 DNA reads TGTGCCAGCAGCCCCCGGACAGGGGCTGGAGAGACCCAGTACTTC. It is translated as CASSPRTGAGETQYF.

V gene TRBV19 combines with J gene TRBJ2-7; 9 bases line up with TRBD2. The length of the CDR3 is 18 residues. With V trimmed by 3 bases and J by 5 bases, 17 bases remained unmatched. Germline V gives CDR1 LNHDA, CDR2 SQIVND (reference sequence). CDR3 bases: TGTGCCAGTAGTATGTTGCCCACTCGGCGGGGGGGCACCCACGAGCAGTACTTC. Translation gives CASSMLPTRRGGTHEQYF.

V gene TRBV5-1 combines with J gene TRBJ1-2, with 10 positions matching TRBD1. V lost 5 bases and J lost 7; bases outside the gene matches: 5. Looked up from germline, CDR1 is SGHRS and CDR2 is YFSETQ. The CDR3 has 13 residues. DNA for the CDR3: TGCGCCAGCAGGGAGGGGACAGGGGCTGGCTACACCTTC. Protein: CASREGTGAGYTF.

As regards this clone: This sample also contains other DNA sequences that code for the same CDR3. The chain recombines TRBV6-5 with TRBJ2-7, with 9 nucleotides matching TRBD1. V trimming: 5 bases; J trimming: 3 bases; junction bases outside the gene matches: 5. Germline V gives CDR1 MNHEY, CDR2 SVGAGI. CDR3 length: 14 amino acids. CDR3 DNA: TGTGCCAGCAGTCCGGGACAGGGTTTCTACGAGCAGTACTTC. Translation gives CASSPGQGFYEQYF.

V gene TRBV5-1 combines with J gene TRBJ1-1, with D perhaps matching TRBD1 (6 bases). Deletions cut 0 bases from V and 8 bases from J, with 11 bases between. Germline V CDR1 and CDR2: SGHRS, YFSETQ. The CDR3 has 13 residues. As DNA, the CDR3 is TGCGCCAGCAGCTTGGCACCAGACAGGGAAGCTTTCTTT. This codes for CASSLAPDREAFF.

This clone showed up just a few times. The chain is built from TRBV20-1 and TRBJ2-7, with D uncertain. The CDR3 has 11 amino acids. The V and J ends lost 8 bases and 6 bases respectively, with 14 bases between them. Germline V gene sequence: CDR1 DFQATT, CDR2 SNEGSKA (reference sequence). Here the CDR3 reads CSLPGRGEQYF. The DNA of the CDR3 is TGCAGTTTACCGGGTCGAGGCGAGCAGTACTTC.

This chain connects TRBV5-1 to TRBJ2-7, with D perhaps matching TRBD1 (6 bases). The CDR3 length is 14 residues. The V gene's germline CDR1 is SGHRS and CDR2 YFSETQ. The germline V and J ends were trimmed by 4 bases and 2 bases, with 13 bases remaining between them. CDR3 sequence: CASSSFQGPYEQYF. DNA for the CDR3: TGCGCCAGCAGCAGCTTTCAGGGGCCCTACGAGCAGTACTTC.

The rearrangement joins TRBV5-4 to TRBJ2-5; 7 positions agree with TRBD1. Germline CDR1 SGHNT, CDR2 YYREEE (reference sequence). CDR3 length: 13 residues. Unmatched junction bases numbered 8, after V lost 5 bases and J lost 7 bases. CDR3 residues: CASRQDRAGTQYF. CDR3 DNA sequence: TGTGCCAGCAGACAAGACAGGGCCGGGACCCAGTACTTC.

The chain has TRBV11-2 and TRBJ2-1; 11 nucleotides align to TRBD2. The CDR3 is made up of 14 amino acids. J was trimmed by 9 bases and V by 6 bases; bases with no gene match: 7. The germline V gene has CDR1 SGHAT and CDR2 FQNNGV. The CDR3 DNA reads as TGTGCCAGCAGGACTATAGCGGGGGGGCCTGAGCAGTTCTTC. Translation gives CASRTIAGGPEQFF.

This chain uses TRBV21-1 with TRBJ2-7; TRBD1, the table's D call, lacks a check against the DNA. TRBV21-1 is a pseudogene segment. The CDR3 totals 15 residues. CDR3 residues: CASSKGGSLSYEQYF. The CDR3 bases are TGTGCCAGCAGCAAAGGGGGCAGCCTCTCCTACGAGCAGTACTTC.

The chain recombines TRBV10-3 with TRBJ1-4; D is unclear. The CDR3 is made up of 15 amino acids. Trimming stripped 3 bases from V and 4 bases from J, with 12 bases between. Germline CDR1 reads ENHRY; CDR2 reads SYGVKD. The CDR3 region is CAISESGMLNEKLFF. CDR3 sequence (DNA): TGTGCCATCAGTGAATCGGGGATGCTTAATGAAAAACTGTTTTTT.

The rearrangement joins TRBV15 to TRBJ2-5; 8 bases are shared with TRBD1. Germline CDR1 is LNHNV and CDR2 is YYDKDF (reference sequence). The CDR3 is 16 residues long. J lost 4 bases, V lost 1 base, and 8 bases had no gene match. CDR3 in amino acids: CATSRGRQGRIETQYF. The CDR3 nucleotides are TGTGCCACCAGCAGAGGGCGACAGGGGAGAATAGAGACCCAGTACTTC.

The chain joins TRBV2 to TRBJ2-5; D uncertain. Germline CDR1 reads SNHLY; CDR2 reads FYNNEI. This CDR3 has 15 amino acids. Trimming took off 8 bases at V and 0 bases at J, with 16 bases between the two ends. The CDR3 spells CASEDNDMYQETQYF. For the CDR3, the DNA is TGTGCCAGCGAAGACAATGACATGTACCAAGAGACCCAGTACTTC.

This sequence joins TRBV6-5 and TRBJ1-1, with a weak D call TRBD1 (6 bases). Trimming took off 6 bases at V and 6 bases at J, with 17 bases between the two ends. CDR3 length: 14 residues. Germline CDR1 MNHEY, CDR2 SVGAGI. CDR3 nucleotide sequence: TGTGCCAGCAGAAAAAACTCACAGGGTTCTGAAGCTTTCTTT. It yields the protein CASRKNSQGSEAFF.

The CDR3 DNA sequence: TGTGCCAGCAGCTTAGCTGGGACAGGGACGTATGGCTACACCTTC. Amino acids: CASSLAGTGTYGYTF. The rearrangement uses TRBV7-6 and TRBJ1-2; 9 bases agree with TRBD1. CDR1 and CDR2 from the germline V gene are SGHVS and FNYEAQ. The CDR3 length is 15 residues. V dropped 0 bases and J dropped 5; count of bases not matched to a gene: 4.

The CDR3 is CSARVVIGNQPQHF. In nucleotides, the CDR3 is TGCAGCGCCCGGGTGGTTATAGGCAATCAGCCCCAGCATTTT. V and J are TRBV29-1 and TRBJ1-5; D gene ambiguous. Germline V gives CDR1 SQVTM, CDR2 ANQGSEA. CDR3 length: 14 amino acids. Trimming pared 7 bases from V and 2 bases from J, leaving 15 bases between.

The chain employs TRBV5-1 and TRBJ2-3; D is possibly TRBD2 (6 bases). Germline V CDR1 and CDR2: SGHRS, YFSETQ. This CDR3 has 15 amino acids. Between the trimmed V and J ends, which lost 5 bases and 7 bases, there was a span of 20 bases. CDR3 in amino acids: CASRASGGVMNTQYF. CDR3 DNA sequence: TGCGCCAGCAGGGCGAGCGGAGGGGTCATGAATACGCAGTATTTT.

The chain employs TRBV5-1 and TRBJ2-7; the D gene is possibly TRBD2 (6 bases). Trimming removed 7 bases at V and 0 bases at J, with 14 bases between. This CDR3 comprises 14 residues. The germline gives CDR1 SGHRS, CDR2 YFSETQ. CDR3: CASPSRGTSYEQYF. CDR3 sequence (DNA): TGCGCCAGCCCATCGCGGGGAACCTCCTACGAGCAGTACTTC.